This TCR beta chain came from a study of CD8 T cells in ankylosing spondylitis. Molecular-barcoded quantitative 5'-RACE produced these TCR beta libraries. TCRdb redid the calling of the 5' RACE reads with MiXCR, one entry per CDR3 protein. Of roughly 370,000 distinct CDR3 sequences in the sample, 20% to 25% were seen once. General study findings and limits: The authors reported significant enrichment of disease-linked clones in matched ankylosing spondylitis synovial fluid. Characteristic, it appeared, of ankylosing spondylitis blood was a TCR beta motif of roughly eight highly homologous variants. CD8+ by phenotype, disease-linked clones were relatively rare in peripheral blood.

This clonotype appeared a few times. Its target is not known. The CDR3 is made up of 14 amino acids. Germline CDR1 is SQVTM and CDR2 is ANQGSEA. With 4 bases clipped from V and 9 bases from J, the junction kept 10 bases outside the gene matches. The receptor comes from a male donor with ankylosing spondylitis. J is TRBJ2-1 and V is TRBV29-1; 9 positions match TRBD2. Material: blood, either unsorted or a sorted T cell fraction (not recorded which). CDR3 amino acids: CSVVSSGGDGEQFF. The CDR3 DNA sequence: TGCAGCGTTGTGAGTAGCGGGGGAGACGGTGAGCAGTTCTTC.